A selection of T cell receptor beta chains follows, all from one sample in a study of cytomegalovirus exposure and HLA in healthy donors. Repertoires were generated with immunoSEQ multiplex PCR, while TCRdb's copy carries only in-frame clones and drops some. The sample has some 140,000 clones; around 79% are singletons. Sequencing was performed on PBMCs. The receptors here all came from a man under 40 in good health and CMV-seropositive. CDR3s include the opening cysteine and the closing phenylalanine or tryptophan. A D gene is named only where the DNA matches it firmly. Clone size, where shown, is once, few, many, or a class for clones that have expanded.

TRBD1	NA	TRBV30	TRBJ1-3	CAGHSRGTGNTIYF	TGTGCCGGGCACTCCAGGGGGACGGGAAACACCATATATTTT
TRBD1	few	TRBV27	TRBJ2-1	CASSLYPPGTGGGGGEQFF	TGTGCCAGCAGTTTATACCCACCAGGGACAGGGGGCGGAGGTGGTGAGCAGTTCTTC
NA	few	TRBV28	TRBJ2-7	CASSSPGPYEQYF	TGTGCCAGCAGTTCGCCCGGTCCCTACGAGCAGTACTTC
NA	NA	TRBV4-2	TRBJ2-7	CASSQAGQGVEQYF	TGTGCCAGCAGCCAGGCGGGGCAGGGTGTCGAGCAGTACTTC
TRBD1	NA	TRBV5-1	TRBJ2-7	CASSSGQGGYEQYF	TGCGCCAGCAGCTCCGGACAGGGGGGCTACGAGCAGTACTTC
NA	few	TRBV2	TRBJ1-6	CASSEAGGWSSYNSPLHF	TGTGCCAGCAGTGAAGCGGGGGGGTGGAGCTCCTATAATTCACCCCTCCACTTT
TRBD1	NA	TRBV7-2	TRBJ1-2	CASSPGQRANYGYTF	TGTGCCAGCAGCCCGGGACAGCGAGCTAACTATGGCTACACCTTC
NA	once	TRBV18	TRBJ2-1	CASSLSSDPYNEQFF	TGTGCCAGCTCACTCTCTAGCGACCCCTACAATGAGCAGTTCTTC
NA	NA	TRBV19	TRBJ1-1	CASRLGLSTEAFF	TGTGCCAGTAGGCTCGGGTTATCCACTGAAGCTTTCTTT
NA	NA	TRBV28	TRBJ1-2	CASSIVDRKGYTF	TGTGCCAGCAGCATAGTAGACAGGAAAGGCTACACCTTC
NA	few	TRBV5-1	TRBJ2-5	CASSFLGRNGETQYF	TGCGCCAGCAGCTTTCTGGGGAGGAACGGGGAGACCCAGTACTTC
TRBD1	NA	TRBV27	TRBJ2-2	CASSLSDRATGELFF	TGTGCCAGCAGTTTATCCGACAGGGCCACCGGGGAGCTGTTTTTT
TRBD1	NA	TRBV6-5	TRBJ2-2	CASSLAGTANTGELFF	TGTGCCAGCAGTTTAGCCGGGACAGCGAACACCGGGGAGCTGTTTTTT
TRBD1	NA	TRBV30	TRBJ2-3	CAWTGGNTDTQYF	TGTGCCTGGACAGGGGGCAATACAGATACGCAGTATTTT
TRBD1	NA	TRBV7-2	TRBJ1-5	CASSPNRGDQPQHF	TGTGCCAGCAGCCCCAACAGGGGAGATCAGCCCCAGCATTTT
NA	NA	TRBV19	TRBJ1-5	CASSIRVGGQPQHF	TGTGCCAGTAGTATAAGGGTCGGAGGGCAGCCCCAGCATTTT
TRBD2	NA	TRBV2	TRBJ2-7	CASRGGLATSKYF	TGTGCCAGCAGGGGGGGACTAGCAACGAGCAAGTACTTC
NA	NA	TRBV7-9	TRBJ1-2	CASSSPFSTGPYGYTF	TGTGCCAGCAGCTCCCCATTCTCGACAGGTCCCTATGGCTACACCTTC
TRBD1	NA	TRBV9	TRBJ2-7	CASSPRTGGSYEQYF	TGTGCCAGCAGCCCCCGGACAGGGGGAAGCTACGAGCAGTACTTC
TRBD1	NA	TRBV5-8	TRBJ2-7	CASSLVVSGTGDQYF	TGTGCCAGCAGCTTGGTTGTCAGCGGGACAGGGGACCAGTACTTC
TRBD1	once	TRBV6-1	TRBJ1-5	CASLQGIGGNQPQHF	TGTGCCAGCCTACAGGGGATTGGGGGCAATCAGCCCCAGCATTTT
TRBD1	NA	TRBV6-1	TRBJ1-5	CAGGQNQPQHF	TGTGCCGGGGGACAGAATCAGCCCCAGCATTTT
TRBD2	NA	TRBV11-3	TRBJ2-1	CASSLNSGTSGRASEQFF	TGTGCCAGCAGCCTCAACTCCGGGACTAGCGGGAGGGCCAGTGAGCAGTTCTTC
NA	NA	TRBV11-2	TRBJ1-5	CASSLDLRGGQPQHF	TGTGCCAGCAGCTTAGATTTACGAGGGGGTCAGCCCCAGCATTTT
TRBD1	NA	TRBV7-9	TRBJ1-5	CASSLAAGGTQPQHF	TGTGCCAGCAGCTTAGCGGCAGGGGGGACTCAGCCCCAGCATTTT
TRBD1	once	TRBV9	TRBJ2-2	CASSETGGSDTGELFF	TGTGCCAGCAGCGAAACAGGGGGCTCCGACACCGGGGAGCTGTTTTTT
NA	NA	TRBV7-2	TRBJ1-1	CASSRRESTEAFF	TGTGCCAGCAGCAGGAGGGAGAGTACTGAAGCTTTCTTT
TRBD1	NA	TRBV30	TRBJ1-1	CAWSSGGLDTEAFF	TGTGCCTGGAGTTCAGGGGGCTTGGACACTGAAGCTTTCTTT
NA	NA	TRBV25-1	TRBJ1-6	CASSESDRLSPLHF	TGTGCCAGCAGTGAATCGGACAGACTTTCACCCCTCCACTTT
NA	NA	TRBV7-2	TRBJ2-7	CARDRDTRSYEQYF	TGTGCCAGAGACCGGGACACTCGCTCCTACGAGCAGTACTTC
NA	NA	TRBV4-3	TRBJ2-3	CASSQEGNTQYF	TGCGCCAGCAGCCAAGAGGGCAATACGCAGTATTTT
NA	NA	TRBV9	TRBJ1-1	CASSVGPGRTEAFF	TGTGCCAGCAGCGTAGGGCCGGGAAGGACTGAAGCTTTCTTT
NA	NA	TRBV7-9	TRBJ2-3	CASSLVLADTQYF	TGTGCCAGCAGCTTAGTCCTCGCAGATACGCAGTATTTT
TRBD1	NA	TRBV7-6	TRBJ1-3	CASSLGTGRSGNTIYF	TGTGCCAGCAGCTTAGGGACAGGGCGCTCTGGAAACACCATATATTTT
TRBD1	NA	TRBV14	TRBJ2-3	CASSQDLTGDVSDTQYF	TGTGCCAGCAGCCAAGATCTGACAGGGGATGTTTCAGATACGCAGTATTTT
TRBD1	once	TRBV4-2	TRBJ1-2	CASSHTEQGGYGYTF	TGTGCCAGCAGCCACACAGAACAGGGGGGCTATGGCTACACCTTC
NA	few	TRBV15	TRBJ1-2	CATSRDVGGNYGYTF	TGTGCCACCAGCAGAGATGTCGGGGGGAACTATGGCTACACCTTC
NA	NA	TRBV30	TRBJ1-1	CAWSGPTGNTEAFF	TGTGCCTGGAGTGGCCCGACAGGGAACACTGAAGCTTTCTTT
NA	NA	TRBV6-5	TRBJ2-2	CASSQAPGELFF	TGTGCCAGCAGCCAAGCTCCCGGGGAGCTGTTTTTT
TRBD2	NA	TRBV10-2	TRBJ2-1	CASRDITSGRARQFF	TGCGCCAGCAGGGATATTACTAGCGGGAGGGCCCGGCAGTTCTTC
TRBD1	NA	TRBV30	TRBJ1-2	CAWRPRGTGQNYGYTF	TGTGCCTGGAGACCTCGGGGGACAGGCCAGAACTATGGCTACACCTTC